One TCR beta chain is described in this entry. What it binds is not known. The data originate from a study of cytomegalovirus exposure and HLA in healthy donors. Findings and caveats of the study: Some TCR beta chains (approximately 180 of them) were listed as cytomegalovirus-associated. Most TCR sequences were seen very rarely across donors, but some public TCRs occurred in many.

After removal of 4 bases from V and 2 bases from J, the junction contained 3 bases not matched to a gene. CDR3 length: 15 amino acids. Germline CDR1 and CDR2: SGHRS and YFSETQ. The assay was immunoSEQ multiplex PCR, and TCRdb's table has in-frame clones only and misses some. The sample contains about 56,000 clones, just over 90% of which appear only once. Sequenced material: PBMCs. The sequence derives from a man between 18 and 35 years old in good health and CMV-seronegative. This chain links TRBV5-1 with TRBJ2-7, with TRBD2 matching 13 bases. CDR3 DNA: TGCGCCAGCAGCAGGGGACTAGCGGGGACCTACGAGCAGTACTTC. The encoded protein is CASSRGLAGTYEQYF.